In its sample, the clone carrying this TCR beta chain was seen a few times. Its antigen is not identified. This record belongs to a study of T cell responses to AZD1222 COVID-19 vaccine. Study-level points and caveats: Repertoires were obtained only post-peak T cell response.

Germline CDR1 SGHVS, CDR2 FNYEAQ. The CDR3 loop spans 15 amino acids. The V segment lost 5 bases and the J segment 4 bases; nucleotides outside the gene matches: 8. Produced via immunoSEQ multiplex PCR; TCRdb's table is partial and in-frame only. The table has 160,000 or so clones, about nine tenths seen once. The clonotype was recovered from an adult in good health. The chain couples TRBV7-6 to TRBJ1-1, with 9 nucleotides matching TRBD1. Specimen: peripheral blood, collected on day 0 of AZD1222 vaccination. The CDR3 nucleotides are TGTGCCAGCAGCGCCGGGACAGGGTATCTCACTGAAGCTTTCTTT. This encodes CASSAGTGYLTEAFF.